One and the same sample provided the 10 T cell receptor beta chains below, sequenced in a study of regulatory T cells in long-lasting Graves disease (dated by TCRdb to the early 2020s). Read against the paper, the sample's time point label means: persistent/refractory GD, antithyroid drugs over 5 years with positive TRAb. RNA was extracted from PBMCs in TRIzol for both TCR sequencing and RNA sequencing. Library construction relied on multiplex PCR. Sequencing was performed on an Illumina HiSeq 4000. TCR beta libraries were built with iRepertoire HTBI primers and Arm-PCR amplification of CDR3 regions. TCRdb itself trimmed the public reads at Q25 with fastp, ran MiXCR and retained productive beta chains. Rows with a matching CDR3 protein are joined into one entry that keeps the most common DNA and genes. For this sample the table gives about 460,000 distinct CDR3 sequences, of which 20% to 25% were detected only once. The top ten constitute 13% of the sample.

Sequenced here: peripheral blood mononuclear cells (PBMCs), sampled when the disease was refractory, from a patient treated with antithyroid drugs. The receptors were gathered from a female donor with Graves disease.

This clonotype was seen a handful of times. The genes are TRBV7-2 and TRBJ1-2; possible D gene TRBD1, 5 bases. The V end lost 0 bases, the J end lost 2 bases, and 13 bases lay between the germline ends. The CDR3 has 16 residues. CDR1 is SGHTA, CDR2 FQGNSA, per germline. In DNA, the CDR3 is TGTGCCAGCAGCTTAGCGCCAGGGCGGATCAACTATGGCTACACCTTC. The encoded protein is CASSLAPGRINYGYTF.

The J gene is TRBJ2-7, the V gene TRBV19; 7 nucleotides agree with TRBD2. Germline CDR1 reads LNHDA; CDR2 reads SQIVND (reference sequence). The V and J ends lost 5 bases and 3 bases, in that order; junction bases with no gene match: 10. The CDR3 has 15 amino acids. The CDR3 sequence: CASSLTRAGDYEQYF. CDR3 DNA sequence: TGTGCCAGTAGTCTTACGAGGGCGGGAGACTACGAGCAGTACTTC.

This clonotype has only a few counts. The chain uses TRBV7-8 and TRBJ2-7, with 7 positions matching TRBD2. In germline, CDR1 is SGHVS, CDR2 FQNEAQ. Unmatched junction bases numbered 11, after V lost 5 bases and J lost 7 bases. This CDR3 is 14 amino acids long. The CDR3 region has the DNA TGTGCCAGCAGCACAAACGCCGGGGAGGGGGAGCAGTACTTC. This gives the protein CASSTNAGEGEQYF. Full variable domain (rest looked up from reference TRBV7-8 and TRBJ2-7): GAGVSQSPRYKVAKRGQDVALRCDPISGHVSLFWYQQALGQGPEFLTYFQNEAQLDKSGLPSDRFFAERPEGSVSTLKIQRTQQEDSAVYLCASSTNAGEGEQYFGPGTRLTVT.

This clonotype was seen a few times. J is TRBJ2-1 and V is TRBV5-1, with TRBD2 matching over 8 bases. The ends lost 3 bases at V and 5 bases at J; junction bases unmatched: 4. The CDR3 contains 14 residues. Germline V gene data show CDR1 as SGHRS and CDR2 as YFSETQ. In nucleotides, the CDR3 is TGCGCCAGCAGCTACCCACTAGCGGACAATGAGCAGTTCTTC. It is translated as CASSYPLADNEQFF.

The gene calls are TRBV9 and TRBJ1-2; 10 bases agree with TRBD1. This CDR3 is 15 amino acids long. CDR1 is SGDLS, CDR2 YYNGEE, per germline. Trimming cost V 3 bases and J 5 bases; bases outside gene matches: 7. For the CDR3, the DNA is TGTGCCAGCAGCGGCTCCGGGACAGGGGTTTATGGCTACACCTTC. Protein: CASSGSGTGVYGYTF.

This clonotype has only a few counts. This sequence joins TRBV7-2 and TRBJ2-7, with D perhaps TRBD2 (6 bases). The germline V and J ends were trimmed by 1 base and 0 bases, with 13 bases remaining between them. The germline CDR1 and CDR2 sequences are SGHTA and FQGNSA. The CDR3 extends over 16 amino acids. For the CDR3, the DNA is TGTGCCAGCAGCTTAGTAGCGATCGGGAGCTCCTACGAGCAGTACTTC. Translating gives CASSLVAIGSSYEQYF. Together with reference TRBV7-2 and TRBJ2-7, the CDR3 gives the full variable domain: GAGVSQSPSNKVTEKGKDVELRCDPISGHTALYWYRQSLGQGLEFLIYFQGNSAPDKSGLPSDRFSAERTGGSVSTLTIQRTQQEDSAVYLCASSLVAIGSSYEQYFGPGTRLTVT.

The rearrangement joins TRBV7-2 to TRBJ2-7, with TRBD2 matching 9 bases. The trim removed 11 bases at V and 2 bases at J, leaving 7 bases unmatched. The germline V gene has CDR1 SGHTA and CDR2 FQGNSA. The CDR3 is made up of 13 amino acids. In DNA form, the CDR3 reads TGTGCCTCGGGGGGCGGGAGGGCCTACGAGCAGTACTTC. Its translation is CASGGGRAYEQYF.

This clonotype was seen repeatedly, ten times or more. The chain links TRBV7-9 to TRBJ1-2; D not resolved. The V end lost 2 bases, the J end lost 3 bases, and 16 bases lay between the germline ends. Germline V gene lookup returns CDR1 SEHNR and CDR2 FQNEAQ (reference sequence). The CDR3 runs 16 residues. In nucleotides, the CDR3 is TGTGCCAGCAGCTTATCGGGAGGCAGTCACTACTATGGCTACACCTTC. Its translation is CASSLSGGSHYYGYTF. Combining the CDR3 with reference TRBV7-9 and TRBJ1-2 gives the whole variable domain DTGVSQNPRHKITKRGQNVTFRCDPISEHNRLYWYRQTLGQGPEFLTYFQNEAQLEKSRLLSDRFSAERPKGSFSTLEIQRTEQGDSAMYLCASSLSGGSHYYGYTFGSGTRLTVV.

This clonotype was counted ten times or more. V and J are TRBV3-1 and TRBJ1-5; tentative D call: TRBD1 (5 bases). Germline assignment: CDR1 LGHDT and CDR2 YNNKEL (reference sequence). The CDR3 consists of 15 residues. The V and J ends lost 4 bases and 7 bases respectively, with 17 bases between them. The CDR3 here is CASSRQYGGGQPQHF. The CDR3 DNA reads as TGTGCCAGCAGCCGACAGTACGGTGGAGGGCAGCCCCAGCATTTT.

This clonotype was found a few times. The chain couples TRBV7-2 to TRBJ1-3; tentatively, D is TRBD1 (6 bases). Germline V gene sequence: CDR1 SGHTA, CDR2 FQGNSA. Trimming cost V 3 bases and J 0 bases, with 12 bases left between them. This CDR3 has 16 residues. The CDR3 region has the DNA TGTGCCAGCAGCTTGACAGGCGCTTTCTCTGGAAACACCATATATTTT. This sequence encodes CASSLTGAFSGNTIYF.